This T cell receptor beta chain was captured in a study of control samples from healthy donors and cancer patients. The method was immunoSEQ multiplex PCR; TCRdb's version includes in-frame clones alone and lacks a portion of them. The sample lists fewer than 200,000 clones; over 85% were seen once. The V gene lost 1 base and the J gene lost 2 bases, with 8 bases spanning the gap. The CDR3 is 14 amino acids. Germline values: CDR1 SGHTA, CDR2 FQGNSA. The source of this sequence is a man under 40 in good health. This rearrangement joins TRBV7-2 to TRBJ2-5, with a possible D match to TRBD1 (6 bases). The sample comprised blood. Here the CDR3 reads CASSLGGPQETQYF. The CDR3 DNA reads TGTGCCAGCAGCTTAGGGGGGCCTCAAGAGACCCAGTACTTC.